This T cell receptor (beta chain) was sequenced in a study of response to subunit inactivated influenza vaccine. Notes on the study in general: The authors proposed limited new T cell recruitment per seasonal influenza vaccination.

Unmatched junction bases numbered 4, after V lost 2 bases and J lost 4 bases. The germline gives CDR1 KGHSH, CDR2 LQKENI. The CDR3 is 15 amino acids. TCRdb reprocessed the RT-PCR reads with MiXCR, giving one entry per CDR3 protein. Found here are a few hundred thousand distinct CDR3 sequences, approximately 9.9% of them singletons; the top ten hold 10% to 15%. To note about this clonotype: Its antigen remains unidentified.

The chain is built from TRBV18 and TRBJ2-1, with 8 nucleotides matching TRBD2. The material was PBMCs from blood, obtained roughly 48 days after vaccination. The sequence was obtained from a middle-aged man who received an inactivated influenza vaccine. CDR3 protein: CASSPGTRMYNEQFF. The CDR3, as DNA: TGTGCCAGCTCACCAGGGACTAGGATGTACAATGAGCAGTTCTTC.